This TCR beta chain was recovered during a study of identical twins. Study outcomes and limitations: For out-of-frame alpha sequences shared by twins, low generation probability was in excess.

A few counts support this clonotype. Its cognate antigen is unknown. Germline V gene sequence: CDR1 MGHDK, CDR2 SYGVNS. This CDR3 spans 13 amino acids. V lost 6 bases, J lost 5 bases, and 13 bases lay in between. The authors used template switching to add a universal primer site and gave cDNA unique molecular identifiers. TCRdb reanalysed the 5' RACE reads using MiXCR and keeps one entry per CDR3 protein. In the table there are about 810,000 distinct CDR3 sequences, approximately 13% of which are singletons. This sample also belongs to another study, concerning yellow fever vaccine responses in identical twins.

Source material: PBMCs. This chain connects TRBV25-1 to TRBJ1-1; the D is unclear. This TCR came from a woman between 18 and 29 years old in good health. DNA of the CDR3: TGTGCCAGCAGCCCACCTAGAAGGACTGAAGCTTTCTTT. Protein: CASSPPRRTEAFF.